The 25 T cell receptor beta chains reported below all come from one sample, sequenced in a study of T cells after yellow fever vaccination. TCRdb independently ran MiXCR on the 5' RACE reads; one entry per CDR3 protein. The top ten clones hold about a sixth of a sample with some 420,000 distinct CDR3 sequences, roughly 20% of them seen once. The sequencing used PBMCs, collected before the yellow fever booster vaccination. Receptor source: a man younger than 35 who received the YFV17D yellow fever vaccine.

This clonotype was counted a few times. The chain is built from TRBV4-3 and TRBJ2-3; the match to TRBD2 covers 10 bases. Germline CDR1 LGHNA, CDR2 YSLEER. Losses at the gene ends were 3 bases for V and 5 bases for J; bases not matched to a gene: 8. CDR3 length: 16 amino acids. In nucleotides, the CDR3 is TGCGCCAGCAGCCATGCCAGCGGGGGGGCCTTAGATACGCAGTATTTT. Translated: CASSHASGGALDTQYF.

V usage is TRBV5-1 and J usage is TRBJ1-6, with 8 bases fitting TRBD1. Germline lookup yields CDR1 SGHRS and CDR2 YFSETQ. This CDR3 comprises 15 residues. The V and J ends lost 4 bases and 8 bases, in that order; junction bases with no gene match: 8. As DNA, the CDR3 is TGCGCCAGCAGCCTCGCACAGGGGGAATATTCACCCCTCCACTTT. Amino acids: CASSLAQGEYSPLHF.

A few counts support this clonotype. The chain has TRBV12-3 or TRBV12-4 and TRBJ2-5, with D possibly matching TRBD1 (6 bases). The CDR3 runs 14 residues. Trimming took 3 bases from V and 1 from J, leaving 9 bases between them. The CDR3 sequence is CASSFLGAQETQYF. The CDR3 region has the DNA TGTGCCAGCAGTTTTTTGGGGGCCCAAGAGACCCAGTACTTC.

The V call is TRBV4-3, the J call TRBJ2-3, with 8 bases matching TRBD2. This CDR3 is built from 16 residues. Unmatched junction bases numbered 8, after V lost 3 bases and J lost 3 bases. Germline V gene data show CDR1 as LGHNA and CDR2 as YSLEER. The CDR3 region is CASSHSGGLVTDTQYF. For the CDR3, the DNA is TGCGCCAGCAGCCACTCGGGGGGGCTGGTAACAGATACGCAGTATTTT.

The rearrangement links TRBV14 to TRBJ2-7; the D is unclear. The germline V and J ends were trimmed by 5 bases and 7 bases, with 9 bases remaining between them. The CDR3 has 11 residues. Germline CDR1 is SGHDN and CDR2 is FVKESK. The CDR3: CASSASWEQYF. The CDR3, as DNA: TGTGCCAGCAGCGCATCCTGGGAGCAGTACTTC.

J is TRBJ1-2 and V is TRBV20-1; weak D call: TRBD1 (6 bases). Trimming shortened V by 2 bases and J by 8 bases, and 12 bases separated the two germline ends. Germline values: CDR1 DFQATT, CDR2 SNEGSKA (reference sequence). This CDR3 is 12 amino acids long. The CDR3 nucleotides are TGCAGTGCTAGAATCCCGGGGGGCGGCTACACCTTC. This codes for CSARIPGGGYTF.

The chain employs TRBV25-1 and TRBJ1-2; 7 bases align to TRBD1. The germline V gene encodes CDR1 MGHDK and CDR2 SYGVNS. The CDR3 is 13 amino acids. V shed 6 bases, J shed 2 bases, and the junction held 3 bases outside the gene matches. CDR3 nucleotide sequence: TGTGCCAGCAGACCACAGGGGAACTATGGCTACACCTTC. Translated, it gives CASRPQGNYGYTF.

This clonotype turned up a few times. The J gene is TRBJ2-7, the V gene TRBV18, with D perhaps matching TRBD1 (5 bases). The CDR3 runs 16 residues. Deletions cut 3 bases from V and 0 bases from J, with 15 bases between. Looked up from germline, CDR1 is KGHSH and CDR2 is LQKENI. DNA for the CDR3: TGTGCCAGCTCACCCCCAGGGCAGCCTCGCTCCTACGAGCAGTACTTC. It encodes CASSPPGQPRSYEQYF.

The rearrangement uses TRBV7-9 and TRBJ2-2; D gene uncertain. The CDR3 is 13 residues long. The ends were cut back, 7 bases at V and 2 bases at J, with 8 bases in the middle. Germline V gene sequence: CDR1 SEHNR, CDR2 FQNEAQ (reference sequence). The CDR3 loop reads CASTHLNTGELFF. The CDR3 DNA sequence: TGTGCCAGCACACACCTCAACACCGGGGAGCTGTTTTTT.

The chain is built from TRBV7-2 and TRBJ2-3; 10 positions match TRBD2. In germline, CDR1 is SGHTA, CDR2 FQGNSA. The CDR3 runs 18 residues. V trimming: 5 bases; J trimming: 2 bases; junction bases outside the gene matches: 13. This CDR3 reads CASSAQPLAGVPTDTQYF. In DNA, the CDR3 is TGTGCCAGCAGCGCCCAGCCGCTAGCGGGGGTCCCCACAGATACGCAGTATTTT.

The gene calls are TRBV28 and TRBJ2-1; 9 positions agree with TRBD1. J lost 7 bases, V lost 6 bases, and 7 bases had no gene match. This CDR3 spans 14 amino acids. Germline assignment: CDR1 MDHEN and CDR2 SYDVKM. This chain's CDR3 is CASSPGQGRNEQFF. The CDR3 region has the DNA TGTGCCAGCAGCCCCGGACAGGGGAGAAATGAGCAGTTCTTC.

This clonotype was seen more than once but under ten times. The rearrangement joins TRBV7-8 to TRBJ1-1, with no clear D. The CDR3 runs to 11 residues. Germline assignment: CDR1 SGHVS and CDR2 FQNEAQ. The V end lost 5 bases, the J end lost 3 bases, and 4 bases lay between the germline ends. CDR3 sequence: CASSAHTEAFF. DNA for the CDR3: TGTGCCAGCAGCGCACACACTGAAGCTTTCTTT.

This clonotype was seen a few times. This sequence joins TRBV30 and TRBJ2-5; perhaps TRBD2 as D (5 bases). V was shortened by 5 bases and J by 4 bases, with 11 bases between the two germline ends. In germline, CDR1 is GTSNPN, CDR2 SVGIG (reference sequence). This CDR3 is 12 amino acids long. The CDR3 DNA follows: TGTGCCTGGGAGGAGGCACGAGAGACCCAGTACTTC. As protein: CAWEEARETQYF.

This clonotype was detected a few times. This chain links TRBV7-2 with TRBJ1-2; 7 bases align to TRBD1. Unmatched junction bases numbered 10, after V lost 6 bases and J lost 3 bases. Germline V gene data show CDR1 as SGHTA and CDR2 as FQGNSA. CDR3 size: 15 residues. In DNA, the CDR3 is TGTGCCAGCAGACGCTCGGGAACAGGGGACTATGGCTACACCTTC. Translated: CASRRSGTGDYGYTF. Using reference TRBV7-2 and TRBJ1-2 for the parts outside the CDR3, the full variable domain is GAGVSQSPSNKVTEKGKDVELRCDPISGHTALYWYRQSLGQGLEFLIYFQGNSAPDKSGLPSDRFSAERTGGSVSTLTIQRTQQEDSAVYLCASRRSGTGDYGYTFGSGTRLTVV.

This clonotype was counted at least ten times. The rearrangement joins TRBV4-2 to TRBJ1-6; D gene unclear. Germline V gene data show CDR1 as LGHNA and CDR2 as YNFKEQ. The CDR3 is 15 amino acids. The ends were cut back, 1 base at V and 11 bases at J, with 15 bases in the middle. CDR3 DNA sequence: TGTGCCAGCAGCCAAGGGAGGGCCCCCCTAGCACCCCTCCACTTT. Its translation is CASSQGRAPLAPLHF.

V and J are TRBV6-2 or TRBV6-3 and TRBJ1-5; D is perhaps TRBD1 (6 bases). Between the trimmed V and J ends, which lost 6 bases and 4 bases, there was a span of 10 bases. Germline V gene sequence: CDR1 MNHEY, CDR2 SVGEGT. The CDR3 runs 13 residues. CDR3 protein: CASRRQGNQPQHF. The CDR3 DNA follows: TGTGCCAGCAGGCGGCAGGGGAATCAGCCCCAGCATTTT.

This clonotype was seen only a few times. V and J are TRBV7-3 and TRBJ2-3; TRBD1 is a possible D gene (5 bases). The V end was cut by 0 bases, the J end by 1 base, with 11 bases between. The CDR3 is 16 residues long. Germline lookup yields CDR1 SGHTA and CDR2 FQGTGA. This chain's CDR3 is CASSLTPGMGTDTQYF. For the CDR3, the DNA is TGTGCCAGCAGCTTAACCCCAGGGATGGGCACAGATACGCAGTATTTT.

This clonotype was picked up a small number of times. This chain connects TRBV7-9 to TRBJ2-2; D is tentatively TRBD1 or TRBD2 (6 bases each). CDR1 is SEHNR, CDR2 FQNEAQ, per germline (reference sequence). V was cut by 6 bases and J by 5 bases, with 16 bases left in between. The CDR3 is 15 residues long. CDR3 sequence (DNA): TGTGCCAGCAGTCAAGGGGGGCCGAGGACCGGGGAGCTGTTTTTT. Protein product: CASSQGGPRTGELFF.

This clonotype came up a few times. The V and J genes are TRBV28 and TRBJ2-1; D uncertain. The germline CDR1 and CDR2 sequences are MDHEN and SYDVKM. V shed 6 bases and J shed 3 bases, with 12 bases lying between them. The CDR3 has 14 residues. In DNA, the CDR3 is TGTGCCAGCAGATTTGGGAATAGCTACAATGAGCAGTTCTTC. Amino acid sequence: CASRFGNSYNEQFF.

CDR3 sequence (DNA): TGTGCCAGTTTCCTAGCGGGGGGAACCGGGGAGCTGTTTTTT. The encoded protein is CASFLAGGTGELFF. The chain combines TRBV7-2 with TRBJ2-2, with 11 bases lining up with TRBD2. The CDR3 totals 14 residues. With 9 bases clipped from V and 5 bases from J, the junction kept 5 bases outside the gene matches. Germline CDR1 is SGHTA and CDR2 is FQGNSA.

The sample holds a few counts of this clonotype. V gene TRBV10-3 combines with J gene TRBJ1-1, with D tentatively TRBD1 (5 bases). This CDR3 has 14 amino acids. Germline V gene lookup returns CDR1 ENHRY and CDR2 SYGVKD. V was clipped by 0 bases and J by 3 bases, with 8 bases between them. The CDR3 DNA reads TGTGCCATCAGTGAGTCGGGGGGGTACACTGAAGCTTTCTTT. This sequence encodes CAISESGGYTEAFF.

This clonotype showed up just a few times. V is TRBV29-1 and J is TRBJ1-1; perhaps TRBD1 as D (5 bases). The germline gives CDR1 SQVTM, CDR2 ANQGSEA. The CDR3 sequence is 13 residues long. V dropped 7 bases and J dropped 2 bases, with 14 bases sitting between them. The CDR3 coding sequence is TGCAGCGGCTCCGGGACGGAAAACACTGAAGCTTTCTTT. Amino acid sequence: CSGSGTENTEAFF.

The rearrangement uses TRBV6-5 and TRBJ2-1, with D possibly matching TRBD2 (5 bases). This CDR3 spans 16 amino acids. Trimming removed 0 bases at V and 9 bases at J, with 18 bases between. Germline V gene lookup returns CDR1 MNHEY and CDR2 SVGAGI. CDR3 residues: CASSYSTSGRWGEQFF. For the CDR3, the DNA is TGTGCCAGCAGTTACTCGACCAGCGGCAGGTGGGGTGAGCAGTTCTTC.

The chain recombines TRBV7-2 with TRBJ2-5; 10 bases match TRBD2. The V and J ends lost 6 bases and 0 bases, in that order; junction bases with no gene match: 4. Germline CDR1 SGHTA, CDR2 FQGNSA. There are 15 residues in the CDR3. In DNA, the CDR3 is TGTGCCAGCAGGGCACTAGCGGGGAACCAAGAGACCCAGTACTTC. The encoded protein is CASRALAGNQETQYF.

This clonotype was detected a few times. V and J are TRBV28 and TRBJ2-3; D is unclear. The V and J ends lost 7 bases and 4 bases respectively, with 15 bases between them. The CDR3 is 14 residues long. The germline V gene has CDR1 MDHEN and CDR2 SYDVKM. CDR3 bases: TGTGCCAGCACCTTGTTTGGGCAATCAGATACGCAGTATTTT. Translation gives CASTLFGQSDTQYF.